The present T cell receptor (beta chain) was sequenced within a study of type 1 regulatory T cells. TCRdb itself ran the reads through MiXCR, one entry per CDR3 protein. The data hold about 68,000 distinct CDR3 sequences, with nearly 65% observed a single time. The V end lost 5 bases, the J end lost 6 bases, and 18 bases lay between the germline ends. The CDR3 is made up of 15 amino acids. Looked up from germline, CDR1 is LNHDA and CDR2 is SQIVND (reference sequence). This clonotype showed up just once. Its antigen is still unknown. This chain joins TRBV19 and TRBJ2-3; D is uncertain. The sequenced material came from cultured T cells, either the whole culture or a sorted T cell fraction (not recorded which). Described subset: Tr1-enriched cell product generated in vitro against host alloantigens. The receptor was isolated from a human donor in good health. CDR3 nucleotides: TGTGCCAGTAGTCCTACTGGGCGCCTGATGGATACGCAGTATTTT. It specifies CASSPTGRLMDTQYF.